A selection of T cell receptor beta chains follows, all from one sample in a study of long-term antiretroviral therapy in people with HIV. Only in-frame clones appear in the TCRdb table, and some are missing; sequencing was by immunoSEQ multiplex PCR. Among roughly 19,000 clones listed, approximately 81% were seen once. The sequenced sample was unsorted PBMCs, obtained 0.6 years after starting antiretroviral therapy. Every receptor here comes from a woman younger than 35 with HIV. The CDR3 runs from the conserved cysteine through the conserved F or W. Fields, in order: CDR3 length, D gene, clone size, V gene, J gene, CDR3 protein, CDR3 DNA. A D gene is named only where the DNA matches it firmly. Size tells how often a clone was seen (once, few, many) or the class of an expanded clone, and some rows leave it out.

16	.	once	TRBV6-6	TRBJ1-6	CASSYDGSKGNSPLHF	TGTGCCAGCAGTTACGACGGCTCTAAGGGTAATTCACCCCTCCACTTT
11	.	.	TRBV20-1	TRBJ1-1	CSAPGDSGAFF	TGCAGTGCGCCAGGGGACTCGGGAGCTTTCTTT
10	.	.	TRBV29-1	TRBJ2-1	CSVGGTEQFF	TGCAGCGTTGGAGGGACCGAGCAGTTCTTC
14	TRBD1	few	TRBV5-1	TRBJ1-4	CASSFNRGPRKLFF	TGCGCCAGCAGCTTCAACAGGGGGCCCCGAAAACTGTTTTTT
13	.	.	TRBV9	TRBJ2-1	CASSVGDSNEQFF	TGTGCCAGCAGCGTAGGGGACTCCAATGAGCAGTTCTTC
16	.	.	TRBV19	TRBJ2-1	CASSGLRGERRGEQFF	TGTGCCAGTAGTGGGCTTAGGGGGGAGAGGAGGGGTGAGCAGTTCTTC
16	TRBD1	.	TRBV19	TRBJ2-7	CASSFPTGTGVYEQYF	TGTGCCAGTAGTTTCCCCACCGGGACAGGGGTATACGAGCAGTACTTC
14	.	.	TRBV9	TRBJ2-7	CASSPESGLGVPYF	TGTGCCAGCAGCCCAGAGTCGGGCCTTGGAGTTCCGTACTTC
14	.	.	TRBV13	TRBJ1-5	CASSLGGSNQPQHF	TGTGCCAGCAGCTTGGGGGGTAGCAATCAGCCCCAGCATTTT
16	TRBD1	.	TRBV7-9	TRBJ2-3	CASSLSDRAITDTQYF	TGTGCCAGCAGCTTATCAGACAGGGCGATCACAGATACGCAGTATTTT
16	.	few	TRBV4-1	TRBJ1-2	CASSQHGTAMNYGYTF	TGCGCCAGCAGCCAGCACGGTACAGCGATGAACTATGGCTACACCTTC
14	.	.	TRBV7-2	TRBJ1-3	CASSLGGKGNTIYF	TGTGCCAGCAGCTTAGGGGGGAAGGGAAACACCATATATTTT
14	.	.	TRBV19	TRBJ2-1	CATKDRSSYNEQFF	TGTGCCACCAAAGACAGGAGCTCCTACAATGAGCAGTTCTTC
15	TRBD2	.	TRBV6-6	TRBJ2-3	CASSPGLAGTDTQYF	TGTGCCAGCAGCCCGGGACTAGCGGGAACAGATACGCAGTATTTT
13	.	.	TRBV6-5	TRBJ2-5	CASSYSAGETQYF	TGTGCCAGCAGTTACTCGGCCGGAGAGACCCAGTACTTC
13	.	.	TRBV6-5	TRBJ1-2	CASRFGGTRGYTF	TGTGCCAGCAGGTTCGGGGGGACTAGGGGCTACACCTTC
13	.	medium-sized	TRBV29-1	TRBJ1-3	CSVVLTSGNTIYF	TGCAGCGTTGTTCTCACTTCAGGAAACACCATATATTTT
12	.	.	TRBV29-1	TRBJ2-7	CSVEWDNYEQYF	TGCAGCGTTGAATGGGACAACTACGAGCAGTACTTC
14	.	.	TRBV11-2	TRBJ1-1	CASSRYRKNTEAFF	TGTGCCAGCAGCAGATACAGGAAGAACACTGAAGCTTTCTTT
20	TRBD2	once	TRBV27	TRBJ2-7	CASSLIGLAGVKGVIYEQYF	TGTGCCAGCAGTTTAATCGGACTAGCGGGAGTAAAAGGTGTCATCTACGAGCAGTACTTC
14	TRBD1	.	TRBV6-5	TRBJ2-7	CASSSGTGPYEQYF	TGTGCCAGCAGTTCCGGGACAGGGCCCTACGAGCAGTACTTC
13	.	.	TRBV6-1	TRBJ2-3	CASSEDGSRTQYF	TGTGCCAGCAGTGAAGACGGATCCCGTACGCAGTATTTT
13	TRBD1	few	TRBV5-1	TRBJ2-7	CASSSTGGHEQYF	TGCGCCAGCAGCTCGACAGGGGGCCACGAGCAGTACTTC
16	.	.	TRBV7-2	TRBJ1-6	CASSVRSPGNNSPLHF	TGTGCCAGCAGTGTTCGCTCGCCAGGAAATAATTCACCCCTCCACTTT
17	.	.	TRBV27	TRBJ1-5	CASPKGSVWSNNQPQHF	TGTGCCAGCCCTAAGGGTAGCGTGTGGAGCAACAATCAGCCCCAGCATTTT
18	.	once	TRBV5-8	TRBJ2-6	CASSFTSRLNSGANVLTF	TGTGCCAGCAGCTTTACCTCCCGACTTAACTCTGGGGCCAACGTCCTGACTTTC
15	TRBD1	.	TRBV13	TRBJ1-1	CASSLYPTGGTEAFF	TGTGCCAGCAGCCTATATCCTACAGGGGGCACTGAAGCTTTCTTT
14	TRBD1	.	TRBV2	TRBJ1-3	CASMGQGTGNTIYF	TGTGCCAGCATGGGACAGGGGACGGGAAACACCATATATTTT
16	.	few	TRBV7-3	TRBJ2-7	CASSSGVGLRGNEQYF	TGTGCCAGCAGCTCCGGGGTGGGACTCCGAGGGAACGAGCAGTACTTC
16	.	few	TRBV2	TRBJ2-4	CASSDPVVFSSNIQYF	TGTGCCAGCAGTGATCCGGTGGTCTTTTCTTCAAACATTCAGTACTTC
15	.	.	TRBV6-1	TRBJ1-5	CASSFNGEGNQPQHF	TGTGCCAGCAGCTTCAACGGGGAGGGGAATCAGCCCCAGCATTTT
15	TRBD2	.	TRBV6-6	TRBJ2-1	CASSLGLAESNEQFF	TGTGCCAGCAGCCTGGGACTAGCGGAGTCGAATGAGCAGTTCTTC
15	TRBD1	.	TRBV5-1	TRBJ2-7	CASSSRTGAFGEQYF	TGCGCCAGCAGCTCCCGGACAGGGGCCTTTGGGGAGCAGTACTTC
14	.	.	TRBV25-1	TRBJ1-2	CASSELDSRYGYTF	TGTGCCAGCAGTGAATTAGACAGCCGCTATGGCTACACCTTC
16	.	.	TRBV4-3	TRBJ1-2	CASSPGTNLASYGYTF	TGCGCCAGCAGCCCTGGGACAAACCTGGCTAGCTATGGCTACACCTTC
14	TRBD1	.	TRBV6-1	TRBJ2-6	CAVRGLSGANVLTF	TGTGCCGTCAGGGGGCTGTCTGGGGCCAACGTCCTGACTTTC
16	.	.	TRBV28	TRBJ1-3	CASTERAPRSGNTIYF	TGTGCCAGCACCGAAAGGGCCCCACGAAGCGGAAACACCATATATTTT
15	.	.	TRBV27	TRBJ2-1	CASSLSPETYNEQFF	TGTGCCAGCAGTTTATCTCCCGAGACCTACAATGAGCAGTTCTTC
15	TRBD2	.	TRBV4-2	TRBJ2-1	CASSLPGTSGNEQFF	TGTGCCAGCAGCCTGCCCGGGACTAGCGGCAATGAGCAGTTCTTC
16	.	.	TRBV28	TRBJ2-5	CASSLRDGNLEETQYF	TGTGCCAGCAGTCTCAGGGACGGAAACTTGGAAGAGACCCAGTACTTC
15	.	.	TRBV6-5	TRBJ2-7	CASSYLHPASYEQYF	TGTGCCAGCAGTTACCTTCATCCAGCCTCCTACGAGCAGTACTTC
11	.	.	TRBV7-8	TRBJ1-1	CASSLMGQAFF	TGTGCCAGCAGCTTAATGGGGCAAGCTTTCTTT
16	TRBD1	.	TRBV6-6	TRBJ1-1	CASSKPYRGPGTEAFF	TGTGCCAGCAGTAAACCCTACAGGGGGCCGGGAACTGAAGCTTTCTTT
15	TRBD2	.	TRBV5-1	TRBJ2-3	CASSSGTSGVDTQYF	TGCGCCAGCAGCTCGGGGACTAGCGGGGTAGATACGCAGTATTTT
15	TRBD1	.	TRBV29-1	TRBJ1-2	CSVPGQGSTYYGYTF	TGCAGCGTTCCGGGACAGGGGTCGACTTACTATGGCTACACCTTC